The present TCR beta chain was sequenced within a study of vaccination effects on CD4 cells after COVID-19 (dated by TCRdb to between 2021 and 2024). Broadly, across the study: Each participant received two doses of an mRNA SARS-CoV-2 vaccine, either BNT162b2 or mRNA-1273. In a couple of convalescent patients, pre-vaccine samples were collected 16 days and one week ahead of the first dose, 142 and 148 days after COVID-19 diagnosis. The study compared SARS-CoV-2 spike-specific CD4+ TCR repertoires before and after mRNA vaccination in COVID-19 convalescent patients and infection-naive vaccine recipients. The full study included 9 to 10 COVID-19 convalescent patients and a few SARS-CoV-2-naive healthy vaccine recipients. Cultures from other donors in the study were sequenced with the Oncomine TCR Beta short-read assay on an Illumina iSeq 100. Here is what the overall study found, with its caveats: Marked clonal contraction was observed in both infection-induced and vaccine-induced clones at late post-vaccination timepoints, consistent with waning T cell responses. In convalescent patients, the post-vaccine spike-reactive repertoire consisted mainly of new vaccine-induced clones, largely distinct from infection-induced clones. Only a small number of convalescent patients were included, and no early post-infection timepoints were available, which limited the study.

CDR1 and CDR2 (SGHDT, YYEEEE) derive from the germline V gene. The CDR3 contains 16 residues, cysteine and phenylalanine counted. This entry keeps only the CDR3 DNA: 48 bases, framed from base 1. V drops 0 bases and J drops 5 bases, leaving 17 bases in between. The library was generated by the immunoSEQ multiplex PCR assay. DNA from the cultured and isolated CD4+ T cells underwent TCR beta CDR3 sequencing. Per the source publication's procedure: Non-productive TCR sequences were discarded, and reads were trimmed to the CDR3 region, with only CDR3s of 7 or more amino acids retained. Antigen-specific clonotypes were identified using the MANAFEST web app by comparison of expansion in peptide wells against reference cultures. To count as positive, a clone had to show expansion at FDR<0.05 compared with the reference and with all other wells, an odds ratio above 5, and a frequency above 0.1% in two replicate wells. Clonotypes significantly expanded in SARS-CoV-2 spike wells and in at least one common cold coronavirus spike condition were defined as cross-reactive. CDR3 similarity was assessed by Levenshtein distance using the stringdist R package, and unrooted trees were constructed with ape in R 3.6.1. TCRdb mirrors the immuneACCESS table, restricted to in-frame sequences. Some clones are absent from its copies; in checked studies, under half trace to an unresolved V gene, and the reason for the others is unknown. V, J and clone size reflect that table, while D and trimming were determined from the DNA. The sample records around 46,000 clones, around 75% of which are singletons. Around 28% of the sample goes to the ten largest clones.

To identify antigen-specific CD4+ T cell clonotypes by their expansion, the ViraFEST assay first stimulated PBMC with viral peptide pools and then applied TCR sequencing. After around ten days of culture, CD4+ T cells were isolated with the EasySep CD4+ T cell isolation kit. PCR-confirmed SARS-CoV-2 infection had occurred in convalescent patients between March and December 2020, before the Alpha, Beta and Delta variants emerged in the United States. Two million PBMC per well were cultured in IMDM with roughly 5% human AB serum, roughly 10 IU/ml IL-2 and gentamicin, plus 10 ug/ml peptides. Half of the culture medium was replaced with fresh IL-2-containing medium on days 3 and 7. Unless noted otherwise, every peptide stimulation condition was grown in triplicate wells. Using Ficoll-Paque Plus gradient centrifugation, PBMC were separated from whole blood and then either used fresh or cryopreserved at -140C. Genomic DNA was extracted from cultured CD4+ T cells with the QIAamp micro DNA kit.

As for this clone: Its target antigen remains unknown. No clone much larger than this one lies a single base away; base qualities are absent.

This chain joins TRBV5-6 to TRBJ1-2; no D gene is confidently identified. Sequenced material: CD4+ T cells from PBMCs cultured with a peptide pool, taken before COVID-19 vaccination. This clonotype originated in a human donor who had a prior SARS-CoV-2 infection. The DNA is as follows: TGTGCCAGCAGCTTGGGAGGCCGGACCCCACCGTATGGCTACACCTTC. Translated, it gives CASSLGGRTPPYGYTF.